The sequence of this T cell receptor beta chain was determined in a study of human T cells and chemical hapten exposure. This clonotype was seen more than once but under ten times. Time point: patch test 2, 6 weeks after DPC sensitization. Described treatment: therapeutic diphenylcyclopropenone sensitization with weekly scalp DPC. V shed 0 bases, J shed 4 bases, and the junction held 4 bases outside the gene matches. Germline-derived CDR1 and CDR2 are MNHEY and SVGAGI. The CDR3 runs 15 residues. TCRdb passed the RACE reads through MiXCR, listing each CDR3 protein once. The table shows about 400,000 distinct CDR3 sequences, with nearly 6.5% occurring only once.

This clonotype was sampled from a young woman with alopecia areata. Some clones in this sample may be carry-over from other donors' samples. The sample here was whole blood, taken in connection with sensitization to the hapten diphenylcyclopropenone (DPC). The chain combines TRBV6-5 with TRBJ2-5; 8 bases align to TRBD1. The CDR3 DNA sequence: TGTGCCAGCAGTTACTCGGTCAGGGGGCGAGAGACCCAGTACTTC. It specifies CASSYSVRGRETQYF.